The present T cell receptor beta chain was sequenced within a study of cytomegalovirus exposure and HLA in healthy donors. Use of 60 Vbeta and 13 Jbeta primers characterized the PCR. Method: immunoSEQ multiplex PCR; TCRdb's copy keeps in-frame clones and lacks some. The sample has about 200,000 clones, over 65% seen once. The V segment lost 3 bases and the J segment 0 bases; nucleotides outside the gene matches: 10. The V gene's germline CDR1 is MDHEN and CDR2 SYDVKM. The CDR3 is made up of 17 amino acids. With regard to this clone: The antigen is unknown.

Notes on the study in general: A few CMV-associated chains were confirmed in vitro to be specific for CMV antigens. Many donors carried some public TCRs, although rarity characterized most TCR sequences. It was approximately 160 TCR beta chains that were listed as cytomegalovirus-associated.

The chain combines TRBV28 with TRBJ1-1, with 7 bases identical to TRBD1. The sequenced sample consisted of PBMCs. This clonotype was obtained from a woman in her thirties in good health and CMV-seronegative. The DNA of the CDR3 is TGTGCCAGCAGTTTTGACAGGGAGTACCCCTTGAACACTGAAGCTTTCTTT. It specifies CASSFDREYPLNTEAFF. Together with reference TRBV28 and TRBJ1-1, the CDR3 gives the full variable domain: DVKVTQSSRYLVKRTGEKVFLECVQDMDHENMFWYRQDPGLGLRLIYFSYDVKMKEKGDIPEGYSVSREKKERFSLILESASTNQTSMYLCASSFDREYPLNTEAFFGQGTRLTVV.